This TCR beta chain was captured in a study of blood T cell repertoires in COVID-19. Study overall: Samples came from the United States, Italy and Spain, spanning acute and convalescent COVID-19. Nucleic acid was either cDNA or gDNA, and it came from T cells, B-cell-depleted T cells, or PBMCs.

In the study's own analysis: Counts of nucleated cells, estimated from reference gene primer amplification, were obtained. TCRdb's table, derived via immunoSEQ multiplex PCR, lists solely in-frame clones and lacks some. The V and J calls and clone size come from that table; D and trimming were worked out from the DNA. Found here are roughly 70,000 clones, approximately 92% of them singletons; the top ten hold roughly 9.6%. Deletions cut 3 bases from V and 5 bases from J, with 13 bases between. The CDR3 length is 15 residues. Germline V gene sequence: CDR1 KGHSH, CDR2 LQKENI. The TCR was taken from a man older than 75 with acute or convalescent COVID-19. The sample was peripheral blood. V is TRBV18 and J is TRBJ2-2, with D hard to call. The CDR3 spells CASSPATPGTGELFF. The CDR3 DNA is TGTGCCAGCTCACCGGCAACTCCCGGGACCGGGGAGCTGTTTTTT.